This T cell receptor beta chain was obtained from a study of control samples from healthy donors and cancer patients. TCRdb's copy holds only in-frame clones and misses some; the assay was immunoSEQ multiplex PCR. This table holds approximately 49,000 clones, around 86% found once. This CDR3 has 12 residues. The germline V gene encodes CDR1 SGHRS and CDR2 YFSETQ. Trimming removed 4 bases at V and 10 bases at J, with 12 bases between. This receptor was taken from a woman between 50 and 59 years old with lung cancer. This chain connects TRBV5-1 to TRBJ2-1, with no clear D. Sequencing input: PBMCs. The CDR3 loop is CASSRSFTEQFF. The DNA for the CDR3 is TGCGCCAGCAGCCGTTCGTTTACAGAGCAGTTCTTC.